This T cell receptor beta chain emerged from a study of T-cell memory formation after mild COVID-19 listed by TCRdb under 2021. Describing the broader study: TCR sequence clusters from the two donors were largely donor specific. In a couple of donors, T-cell clones that expanded and contracted after mild COVID-19 were tracked by sequencing TCRalpha and TCRbeta repertoires over time. The cohort was made up of two young adult volunteers, one female and one male, who were previously healthy.

Trimming removed 4 bases from V and 3 bases from J, leaving 13 bases between the germline ends. The cysteine opens and the phenylalanine closes a CDR3 of 14 amino acids. CDR3 DNA is the only sequence kept; it has 42 bases, read in frame from the first base. In the germline V gene, CDR1 corresponds to SGHRS and CDR2 to YFSETQ. Ficoll-Paque density gradient centrifugation was the method used to isolate PBMCs. A remark on this clonotype: Its antigen has not been determined. The record has no base qualities; no much larger clone is one base away.

General conclusions and limits of the study: The detection of some responding clones in pre-infection memory suggests that pre-existing cross-reactive memory T cells joined the SARS-CoV-2 response. Balanced CD4/CD8 phenotypes were observed for clones contracting from day 15 to 85, whereas a bias towards CD4+ was observed for a second wave of clones expanding from day 15 to 37. Whether the second-wave clones peaking on day 37 were SARS-CoV-2 specific was not confirmed. The study included only two mild cases, and larger cohorts that include severe cases with pre-infection samples were judged to be necessary. Contracting CD4+ clones turned up mainly in the CM and EM memory subsets, whereas EMRA was where CD8+ clones were enriched.

Instrument on record: Illumina NovaSeq 6000. TCRalpha and TCRbeta cDNA libraries were built by 5'RACE with constant-segment primers, adding sample barcodes and unique molecular identifiers. RNA was extracted from every sample with Trizol reagent. Libraries were amplified in two PCR steps, with a second sample barcode and Illumina TruSeq adapters added in the second step. Libraries were sequenced on an Illumina NovaSeq with 2 x 150 bp paired-end reads. From the authors' description of their analysis: Reads were demultiplexed and collapsed into UMI-guided consensus sequences with migec v1.2.7. With mixcr v2.1.11, UMI consensuses were aligned to TRA and TRB V and J templates and assembled into clonotypes. A clonotype was counted as expanded or contracted only when both edgeR and NoisET called the clonotype significant, with the noise models trained on biological replicates. For edgeR calls, a false discovery rate-adjusted p below 0.01 and a log2 fold-change threshold of 1 were applied. As an exploratory analysis of dynamics, max-normalized trajectories of the 1000 most abundant clonotypes were examined with PCA combined with hierarchical clustering. Each responding clone was given a CD4 or CD8 phenotype based on the CD4+ and CD8+ repertoires, which had been sequenced separately. TCRdb's own reprocessing of the public reads used fastp at Q25 and MiXCR and kept productive beta chains. A single entry per CDR3 protein holds the most common genes and DNA from its merged rows. What appears here as the V and J calls and clone size reflects TCRdb's work, not the paper's. In all, the sample holds fewer than 400,000 distinct CDR3 sequences, and approximately 15% of those were seen once. In total, the top ten clones hold 20% to 25% of the sample.

Material: PBMCs or a T cell subset sorted from them (not recorded which). The chain couples TRBV5-1 to TRBJ1-2, with an unclear D gene assignment. The sequence derives from a man aged 18 to 29 who had mild COVID-19 (a few samples of this study predate the infection). The sample titles of this study are shuffled in the database, so cell type and time point are left out; the donor was told from shared clones. The CDR3 region reads CASSLTVRDYGYTF. The DNA sequence is as follows: TGCGCCAGCAGCCTGACTGTGAGGGACTATGGCTACACCTTC.